Below are 17 T cell receptor beta chains sequenced from a single sample in a study of CD8 T cells in ankylosing spondylitis. From the 5' RACE reads, TCRdb called clonotypes with MiXCR, one entry per CDR3 protein. The data hold under 950,000 distinct CDR3 sequences, with over 15% observed a single time. Study-level results: For ankylosing spondylitis blood, a TCR beta motif of several highly homologous variants appeared characteristic.

The antigens for these receptors are not known. Source material: blood, either unsorted or a sorted T cell fraction (not recorded which). These receptors were obtained from a male donor with ankylosing spondylitis.

The genes are TRBV6-1 and TRBJ2-3; 8 bases agree with TRBD1. CDR1 MNHNS and CDR2 SASEGT come from the germline V gene. V lost 6 bases and J lost 6; bases outside the gene matches: 14. The CDR3 is 16 amino acids. CDR3 in amino acids: CASSKGGQGASDTQYF. The CDR3 region has the DNA TGTGCCAGCAGCAAAGGGGGGCAGGGGGCATCGGATACGCAGTATTTT.

The chain links TRBV5-1 to TRBJ2-4; no definite D call. CDR3 length: 14 amino acids. Between the trimmed V and J ends, which lost 0 bases and 4 bases, there was a span of 8 bases. Germline CDR1 SGHRS, CDR2 YFSETQ. The chain's CDR3 is CASSLALEKNIQYF. CDR3 bases: TGCGCCAGCAGCTTGGCTCTAGAGAAAAACATTCAGTACTTC.

The chain couples TRBV12-3 or TRBV12-4 to TRBJ2-7, with D perhaps being TRBD1 or TRBD2 (6 bases each). The V gene lost 3 bases and the J gene lost 3 bases, with 15 bases spanning the gap. The CDR3 runs 15 residues. As DNA, the CDR3 is TGTGCCAGCAGTTTTGTGGCGGGGACACTCTACGAGCAGTACTTC. It encodes CASSFVAGTLYEQYF.

V usage is TRBV20-1 and J usage is TRBJ2-3; no clear D. V was trimmed by 0 bases and J by 0 bases, leaving 10 bases between them. The germline V gene encodes CDR1 DFQATT and CDR2 SNEGSKA (reference sequence). The CDR3 runs to 15 residues. The CDR3 reads CSARDKGQSTDTQYF. CDR3 in DNA: TGCAGTGCTAGAGATAAGGGTCAGAGCACAGATACGCAGTATTTT.

The chain carries TRBV5-6 and TRBJ2-5; either TRBD1 or TRBD2 may fit D (6 bases each). The CDR3 extends over 17 amino acids. Trimming shortened V by 0 bases and J by 4 bases, and 19 bases separated the two germline ends. Germline lookup yields CDR1 SGHDT and CDR2 YYEEEE. This CDR3 is CASSLAGHRPEGETQYF. The CDR3 DNA reads TGTGCCAGCAGCTTGGCGGGACATAGGCCGGAGGGAGAGACCCAGTACTTC.

This clonotype was detected many times. This chain uses TRBV12-3 or TRBV12-4 with TRBJ2-3; no reliable D call. This CDR3 contains 11 residues. The V end was cut by 1 base, the J end by 6 bases, with 2 bases between. CDR3 region: CASSLVDTQYF. The CDR3 DNA follows: TGTGCCAGCAGTTTAGTGGATACGCAGTATTTT.

This chain uses TRBV10-3 with TRBJ2-7, with a weak D call TRBD1 (6 bases). Germline V lookup: CDR1 ENHRY, CDR2 SYGVKD. This CDR3 has 15 residues. The V end lost 3 bases, the J end lost 0 bases, and 12 bases lay between the germline ends. The CDR3 region is CAISDPGHSSYEQYF. In DNA, the CDR3 is TGTGCCATCAGTGATCCGGGACACAGCTCCTACGAGCAGTACTTC.

The V call is TRBV28, the J call TRBJ2-7; D may be TRBD1 or TRBD2 (5 bases each). The germline CDR1 and CDR2 sequences are MDHEN and SYDVKM. Trimming stripped 3 bases from V and 2 bases from J, with 14 bases between. The CDR3 loop spans 15 amino acids. The CDR3 reads CASSFERGVTYEQYF. In nucleotides, the CDR3 is TGTGCCAGCAGTTTTGAGAGGGGCGTGACCTACGAGCAGTACTTC.

The chain employs TRBV6-1 and TRBJ1-1; D is perhaps TRBD1 (5 bases). There are 15 residues in the CDR3. V lost 7 bases to trimming and J lost 3 bases, with 18 bases between them. Germline V CDR1 and CDR2: MNHNS, SASEGT. The chain's CDR3 is CASTPGGGRDTEAFF. The CDR3 DNA reads TGTGCCAGCACCCCCGGGGGGGGAAGGGACACTGAAGCTTTCTTT.

This clonotype was observed at least ten times. V is TRBV12-3 or TRBV12-4 and J is TRBJ1-4, with D uncertain. V dropped 3 bases and J dropped 8 bases, with 13 bases sitting between them. The CDR3 contains 14 residues. This CDR3 is CASSLSRNYEKLFF. The CDR3 bases are TGTGCCAGCAGTTTGTCACGGAATTACGAAAAACTGTTTTTT.

This clonotype turned up a few times. V is TRBV6-5 and J is TRBJ1-1; the D is unclear. CDR1 and CDR2 from the germline V gene are MNHEY and SVGAGI. This CDR3 comprises 14 residues. The V end was cut by 3 bases, the J end by 6 bases, with 14 bases between. DNA for the CDR3: TGTGCCAGCAGTTATGGGGTTGGTAACTCTGAAGCTTTCTTT. It translates to CASSYGVGNSEAFF.

This chain uses TRBV5-1 with TRBJ2-7; D may correspond to TRBD1 or TRBD2 (6 bases each). This CDR3 contains 14 residues. The germline CDR1 and CDR2 sequences are SGHRS and YFSETQ. V lost 5 bases to trimming and J lost 1 base, with 13 bases between them. The CDR3 nucleotides read TGCGCCAGCAGTCATGGGGGGCTATCCTACGAGCAGTACTTC. Protein: CASSHGGLSYEQYF.

This clonotype was observed a few times. V is TRBV12-3 or TRBV12-4 and J is TRBJ1-2; TRBD1 agrees at 7 bases. V gave up 7 bases and J gave up 3 bases; unmatched junction bases: 11. The CDR3 covers 15 residues. Here the CDR3 reads CASTPPRDSDYGYTF. CDR3 DNA sequence: TGTGCCAGCACCCCCCCCCGGGACAGCGACTATGGCTACACCTTC.

This clonotype has at least ten counts. V gene TRBV12-3 or TRBV12-4 combines with J gene TRBJ2-3; D is perhaps TRBD1 (6 bases). CDR3 length equals 12 residues. The germline V and J ends were trimmed by 7 bases and 4 bases, with 9 bases remaining between them. The CDR3 coding sequence is TGTGCCAGCACCAAGGGGGCAGATACGCAGTATTTT. This translates into CASTKGADTQYF.

The genes are TRBV5-1 and TRBJ2-4; 8 bases are a match to TRBD2. The V gene's germline CDR1 is SGHRS and CDR2 YFSETQ. Trimming removed 1 base from V and 5 bases from J; junction bases left unmatched: 5. This CDR3 has 15 residues. The CDR3 nucleotides read TGCGCCAGCAGCTTGAGCGGGGGCCTCGAAAACATTCAGTACTTC. It encodes CASSLSGGLENIQYF.

This clonotype occurred many times. The chain is built from TRBV12-3 or TRBV12-4 and TRBJ2-5; 11 nucleotides line up with TRBD1. The CDR3 is 14 amino acids. Trimming removed 3 bases from V and 5 bases from J; junction bases left unmatched: 2. The CDR3 is CASSLGQGVETQYF. Here the CDR3 DNA reads TGTGCCAGCAGTTTGGGACAGGGGGTGGAGACCCAGTACTTC.

This clonotype was counted at least ten times. This chain connects TRBV2 to TRBJ1-5; a possible D gene is TRBD1 (5 bases). This CDR3 has 12 amino acids. Germline V gene sequence: CDR1 SNHLY, CDR2 FYNNEI. Trimming took 8 bases from V and 7 from J, leaving 12 bases between them. The CDR3 loop is CASQTWGQPQHF. CDR3 nucleotides: TGTGCCAGCCAAACCTGGGGGCAGCCCCAGCATTTT.